What follows is one TCR beta chain and its context. Participants reported their clinical history, and cohort assignment relied on those reports. Cohort 3 donors counted as recovered after two negative PCRs, clearance, or resolved symptoms. Some clones are missing from TCRdb's copy, which holds only in-frame ones; the method was immunoSEQ multiplex PCR. The table includes about 130,000 clones, about 80% detected once. The sample originates from a study of blood T cell repertoires in COVID-19. Study as a whole: Samples representing acute and convalescent COVID-19 were sourced from the United States, Italy and Spain. T cells, B-cell-depleted T cells, or PBMCs provided the cDNA or gDNA that served as material.

With 7 bases clipped from V and 5 bases from J, the junction kept 4 bases outside the gene matches. CDR3 size: 13 residues. This clonotype was obtained from a man aged 50 or older who had recovered from COVID-19. The V call is TRBV12-3 or TRBV12-4, the J call TRBJ1-3, with 8 bases matching TRBD1. Sequencing used PBMCs or T cells enriched from blood (not recorded which). CDR3 in DNA: TGTGCCAGCAACCGACAGGGGCGAAACACCATATATTTT. It yields the protein CASNRQGRNTIYF.